Following are 27 T cell receptor beta chains from one sample sequenced in a study of CD8 T cells in Susac syndrome. With random hexamers, about 0.5 to 1 ug RNA was reverse transcribed. From the immunoSEQ multiplex PCR reads, TCRdb called clonotypes with MiXCR, one entry per CDR3 protein. Of 70,000 to 100,000 distinct CDR3 sequences listed, around 96% were seen once; the top ten hold 0.62%. Sequenced: CD8+ T cells from PBMCs. These receptors all stem from a human donor with Susac syndrome.

The rearrangement uses TRBV28 and TRBJ2-7; 7 nucleotides match TRBD1. With V trimmed by 7 bases and J by 3 bases, 9 bases remained unmatched. The germline gives CDR1 MDHEN, CDR2 SYDVKM. CDR3 length: 14 residues. Here the CDR3 DNA reads TGTGCCAGCATCCAGACAGGGAGTGGCTACGAGCAGTACTTC. Amino acids: CASIQTGSGYEQYF.

This rearrangement joins TRBV30 to TRBJ2-7; TRBD2 might be the D (6 bases). V was clipped by 0 bases and J by 7 bases, with 13 bases between them. The CDR3 is 13 amino acids. From germline, CDR1 is GTSNPN and CDR2 SVGIG (reference sequence). This chain's CDR3 is CAWSVMGGREQYF. The CDR3 coding sequence is TGTGCCTGGAGTGTCATGGGAGGAAGGGAGCAGTACTTC.

The chain carries TRBV20-1 and TRBJ1-3, with D possibly matching TRBD1 (6 bases). Germline V CDR1 and CDR2: DFQATT, SNEGSKA (reference sequence). V was pared by 0 bases and J by 0 bases, with 12 bases between. This CDR3 region has 16 residues. The CDR3 nucleotides read TGCAGTGCTAGAGATTTAGACAGGTTCTCTGGAAACACCATATATTTT. Protein product: CSARDLDRFSGNTIYF.

This chain connects TRBV6-5 to TRBJ1-1; D is possibly TRBD1 (6 bases). Trimming shortened V by 8 bases and J by 10 bases, and 20 bases separated the two germline ends. CDR3 length equals 13 residues. Germline CDR1 is MNHEY and CDR2 is SVGAGI. CDR3 coding DNA: TGTGCCAGCCGACTAGCAGGGGCGGAGGGAGCTTTCTTT. This codes for CASRLAGAEGAFF.

The CDR3 region has the DNA TGTGCCAGCAGCTTCTCAGGGGCGGGAAACACTGAAGCTTTCTTT. Translating gives CASSFSGAGNTEAFF. This sequence joins TRBV7-2 and TRBJ1-1; D may be TRBD1 (6 bases). This CDR3 comprises 15 residues. Germline CDR1 SGHTA, CDR2 FQGNSA. Trimming took off 3 bases at V and 2 bases at J, with 13 bases between the two ends.

The V call is TRBV5-4, the J call TRBJ1-1; the match to TRBD1 covers 7 bases. This CDR3 is 15 amino acids long. Losses at the gene ends were 4 bases for V and 6 bases for J; bases not matched to a gene: 12. The germline gives CDR1 SGHNT, CDR2 YYREEE (reference sequence). The CDR3 nucleotides read TGTGCCAGCAGCCAGGCCGGCAGGGGGGCCGCTGAAGCTTTCTTT. Its protein is CASSQAGRGAAEAFF.

The sample holds one count of this clonotype. This chain links TRBV6-1 with TRBJ1-5, with 7 bases lining up with TRBD1. V dropped 6 bases and J dropped 2; count of bases not matched to a gene: 10. Looked up from germline, CDR1 is MNHNS and CDR2 is SASEGT. The CDR3 contains 16 residues. The CDR3 region is CASRALGGSGNQPQHF. Written as DNA, the CDR3 is TGTGCCAGCAGAGCTCTAGGGGGCAGTGGCAATCAGCCCCAGCATTTT.

The rearrangement joins TRBV27 to TRBJ1-2; D unresolved. The germline V gene has CDR1 MNHEY and CDR2 SMNVEV (reference sequence). This CDR3 region has 14 residues. Trimming took off 8 bases at V and 0 bases at J, with 13 bases between the two ends. The CDR3 region is CASRLEGSNYGYTF. CDR3 bases: TGTGCCAGCCGGCTTGAGGGTTCTAACTATGGCTACACCTTC.

The rearrangement joins TRBV15 to TRBJ1-1; D is uncertain. The CDR3 contains 15 residues. Trimming removed 4 bases at V and 4 bases at J, with 16 bases between. Germline loops: CDR1 LNHNV, CDR2 YYDKDF (reference sequence). CDR3 sequence reads: CATSTKGSLRTEAFF. DNA of the CDR3: TGTGCCACCAGCACAAAGGGATCTCTGCGCACTGAAGCTTTCTTT.

This clonotype was seen just once. J is TRBJ1-1 and V is TRBV6-5; D perhaps matches TRBD1 (5 bases). This CDR3 has 12 amino acids. Per germline, CDR1 MNHEY and CDR2 SVGAGI. Trimming removed 11 bases from V and 4 bases from J, with 14 bases in between. The CDR3 nucleotides are TGTGCCGTCTCAGGGACGGGCACTGAAGCTTTCTTT. It encodes CAVSGTGTEAFF.

The V gene is TRBV20-1, the J gene TRBJ1-2; D is uncertain. Germline loops: CDR1 DFQATT, CDR2 SNEGSKA (reference sequence). The V end lost 2 bases, the J end lost 8 bases, and 15 bases lay between the germline ends. This CDR3 region has 13 residues. The CDR3 sequence is CSARLVASRGYTF. The DNA for the CDR3 is TGCAGTGCTAGATTGGTCGCCTCCCGGGGCTACACCTTC.

Of note for this clonotype: A read error may account for a junction end that differs from germline. CDR3 protein: CASSLSRGREETQYF. DNA of the CDR3: TGTGCTAGCAGCTTAAGCAGGGGGCGCGAGGAGACCCAGTACTTC. V is TRBV7-7 and J is TRBJ2-5; TRBD1 agrees at 8 bases. CDR1 SSHAT and CDR2 FNYEAQ come from the germline V gene (reference sequence). The CDR3 contains 15 residues.

The chain has TRBV7-2 and TRBJ2-7; 9 nucleotides match TRBD1. V shed 1 base, J shed 3 bases, and the junction held 7 bases outside the gene matches. The CDR3 runs 16 residues. CDR1 is SGHTA and CDR2 is FQGNSA in the germline V gene. The CDR3 protein is CASSLGDRVTFYEQYF. CDR3 nucleotides: TGTGCCAGCAGCTTAGGGGACAGGGTTACCTTCTACGAGCAGTACTTC.

The rearrangement uses TRBV25-1 and TRBJ1-3, with D unclear. Germline V gene data show CDR1 as MGHDK and CDR2 as SYGVNS. The CDR3 runs to 13 residues. The CDR3 DNA is TGTGCGAGCTTCGCGGAAACTGGAAACACCATATATTTT. Amino acid sequence: CASFAETGNTIYF.

V usage is TRBV12-3 or TRBV12-4 and J usage is TRBJ1-6, with TRBD1 matching over 8 bases. This CDR3 has 14 amino acids. Trimming cost V 3 bases and J 9 bases; bases outside gene matches: 4. This chain's CDR3 is CASSLSGGSSPLHF. For the CDR3, the DNA is TGTGCCAGCAGTTTGTCAGGGGGCAGTTCACCCCTCCACTTT.

The chain uses TRBV18 and TRBJ2-2; D is unresolved. Germline assignment: CDR1 KGHSH and CDR2 LQKENI. Trimming pared 1 base from V and 3 bases from J, leaving 3 bases between. The CDR3 covers 13 residues. CDR3 protein: CASSPRYTGELFF. In nucleotides, the CDR3 is TGTGCCAGCTCACCACGGTACACCGGGGAGCTGTTTTTT.

CDR3 DNA sequence: TGTGCCAGCACCCCGGGGAACGGCTACGAGCAGTACTTC. Translated: CASTPGNGYEQYF. The rearrangement links TRBV28 to TRBJ2-7; TRBD2 is a possible D gene (5 bases). Trimming removed 7 bases from V and 3 bases from J, with 13 bases in between. This CDR3 comprises 13 residues. From germline, CDR1 is MDHEN and CDR2 SYDVKM.

The chain carries TRBV6-2 or TRBV6-3 and TRBJ2-1; TRBD1 might be the D (5 bases). CDR3 length equals 15 residues. V shed 2 bases and J shed 0 bases, with 8 bases lying between them. CDR1 is MNHEY, CDR2 SVGEGT, per germline. This CDR3 reads CASSYDRSSYNEQFF. As DNA, the CDR3 is TGTGCCAGCAGTTACGACAGAAGCTCCTACAATGAGCAGTTCTTC.

The chain employs TRBV29-1 and TRBJ2-5; the D gene could be TRBD1 or TRBD2 (6 bases each). The CDR3 extends over 13 amino acids. The V end was cut by 4 bases, the J end by 2 bases, with 11 bases between. Germline lookup yields CDR1 SQVTM and CDR2 ANQGSEA. The CDR3 sequence is CSVAGGRQETQYF. The CDR3, as DNA: TGCAGCGTTGCCGGGGGCCGACAAGAGACCCAGTACTTC.

The chain is built from TRBV24-1 and TRBJ1-5; TRBD1 matches 10 bases. The CDR3 extends over 16 amino acids. V lost 7 bases and J lost 9; bases outside the gene matches: 14. Germline lookup yields CDR1 KGHDR and CDR2 SFDVKD. CDR3 DNA sequence: TGTGCCACCAGCGATGGCTCGGGACAGGGGACAAGGCCCCAGCATTTT. Its translation is CATSDGSGQGTRPQHF.

This chain uses TRBV9 with TRBJ2-6; 9 bases fit TRBD1. Germline V gives CDR1 SGDLS, CDR2 YYNGEE. J was trimmed by 2 bases and V by 3 bases; bases with no gene match: 9. The CDR3 runs 18 residues. CDR3 amino acids: CASSATGTGPPGANVLTF. The CDR3 nucleotides read TGTGCCAGCAGCGCCACCGGGACAGGGCCGCCTGGGGCCAACGTCCTGACTTTC. Filled out from reference TRBV9 and TRBJ2-6, the complete variable domain reads DSGVTQTPKHLITATGQRVTLRCSPRSGDLSVYWYQQSLDQGLQFLIQYYNGEERAKGNILERFSAQQFPDLHSELNLSSLELGDSALYFCASSATGTGPPGANVLTFGAGSRLTVL.

The chain joins TRBV18 to TRBJ1-1; D not certain. CDR1 and CDR2 from the germline V gene are KGHSH and LQKENI. CDR3 length equals 13 residues. Trimming took off 2 bases at V and 1 base at J, with 5 bases between the two ends. DNA of the CDR3: TGTGCCAGCTCACCAACGACGAACACTGAAGCTTTCTTT. This codes for CASSPTTNTEAFF.

The chain is built from TRBV7-9 and TRBJ2-4; the match to TRBD1 covers 7 bases. Germline V CDR1 and CDR2: SEHNR, FQNEAQ (reference sequence). The junction had 8 bases not matched to a gene; V was cut back by 10 bases and J by 2 bases. The CDR3 is 14 amino acids. The CDR3 spells CATETQGSKNIQYF. In DNA, the CDR3 is TGTGCCACCGAGACACAGGGGTCCAAAAACATTCAGTACTTC.

This chain links TRBV20-1 with TRBJ2-7; 11 bases are shared with TRBD1. V was clipped by 5 bases and J by 2 bases; unmatched bases: 5. Germline V gene lookup returns CDR1 DFQATT and CDR2 SNEGSKA (reference sequence). This CDR3 is built from 14 residues. The DNA for the CDR3 is TGCAGTGCTCTCGGACAGGGGGCGGCCTACGAGCAGTACTTC. Its protein is CSALGQGAAYEQYF.

This clonotype was seen just once. The chain recombines TRBV20-1 with TRBJ1-2; D unclear. Germline values: CDR1 DFQATT, CDR2 SNEGSKA (reference sequence). This CDR3 has 13 residues. The CDR3 sequence is CSLGGVHNYGYTF. CDR3 DNA: TGCAGCCTGGGCGGGGTACACAACTATGGCTACACCTTC.

This chain links TRBV20-1 with TRBJ2-3, with 9 bases aligning to TRBD2. Per the germline V gene, CDR1 is DFQATT and CDR2 is SNEGSKA (reference sequence). The ends lost 1 base at V and 0 bases at J; junction bases unmatched: 11. This CDR3 has 18 residues. The CDR3 nucleotides are TGCAGTGCTAGAGGCGGAGGGCAGCGGGGGGCCAGCACAGATACGCAGTATTTT. Translated, it gives CSARGGGQRGASTDTQYF.

This sequence joins TRBV20-1 and TRBJ2-7; possible D gene TRBD2, 5 bases. CDR1 DFQATT and CDR2 SNEGSKA come from the germline V gene (reference sequence). Trimming removed 7 bases from V and 2 bases from J, with 18 bases in between. CDR3 length: 14 amino acids. The CDR3 protein is CSVKSRLRAYEQYF. The CDR3 DNA is TGCAGTGTCAAGAGCAGGCTGAGGGCCTACGAGCAGTACTTC.